These T cell receptor beta chains were read from a single sample in a study of T cell responses to AZD1222 COVID-19 vaccine. This table comes from immunoSEQ multiplex PCR, and its TCRdb copy is limited to in-frame clones, with some not included. The data contain approximately 180,000 clones, around nine tenths of them singletons. Sequencing was performed on peripheral blood, taken 28 days after the second dose of the MenACWY control vaccine. The receptors originated from an adult who received the MenACWY meningococcal vaccine as a control. CDR3s include the opening cysteine and the closing phenylalanine or tryptophan. The D gene is left open where the match is weak. The size entry is marked missing in some rows and otherwise reads once, few, many or a size class.

length,D,size,J,V,DNA,CDR3
14,NA,NA,TRBJ2-7,TRBV29-1,TGCAGCGTACGAGCGGGACAGGATTACTACGAGCAGTACTTC,CSVRAGQDYYEQYF
14,NA,NA,TRBJ1-3,TRBV29-1,TGCAGCGTTGAAGATCTCTCTCCGGGGAGCACCATATATTTT,CSVEDLSPGSTIYF
18,TRBD1,NA,TRBJ1-1,TRBV6-2/TRBV6-3,TGTGCCAGCAGTCCCGCGGGACAGGCGAGTAGTTCGAGCACTGAAGCTTTCTTT,CASSPAGQASSSSTEAFF
15,NA,NA,TRBJ2-5,TRBV6-5,TGTGCCAGCAGTTACAGGGTAGGCAGGGAAGAGACCCAGTACTTC,CASSYRVGREETQYF
18,TRBD2,medium-sized,TRBJ2-7,TRBV5-1,TGCGCCAGCAGCCCGGGGACTAGCGGCCCGTACCTAACCTACGAGCAGTACTTC,CASSPGTSGPYLTYEQYF
12,NA,once,TRBJ2-1,TRBV6-2/TRBV6-3,TGTGCCAGCAGTTACCCCCCCAATGAGCAGTTCTTC,CASSYPPNEQFF
15,NA,few,TRBJ2-2,TRBV2,TGTGCCAGCAGTGAAACCCGATCGAACACCGGGGAGCTGTTTTTT,CASSETRSNTGELFF
16,NA,NA,TRBJ1-2,TRBV28,TGTGCCAGCAGTTTAACACCGAGGGCAGCGAGTTCCGGCTACACCTTC,CASSLTPRAASSGYTF
16,NA,NA,TRBJ1-6,TRBV7-8,TGTGCCAGCAGCTTAGAGATAAGCCCCTATAATTCACCCCTCCACTTT,CASSLEISPYNSPLHF
14,TRBD1,NA,TRBJ2-2,TRBV19,TGTGCCAGTAGCCTGACAGGGCGGACCGGGGAGCTGTTTTTT,CASSLTGRTGELFF
14,TRBD1,once,TRBJ2-7,TRBV19,TGTGCCAGTAGCACCGGGACAGGAGCCTACGAGCAGTACTTC,CASSTGTGAYEQYF
11,NA,NA,TRBJ2-2,TRBV6-5,TGTGCCGGGGCCCATCCCGGGGAGCTGTTTTTT,CAGAHPGELFF
14,NA,NA,TRBJ1-1,TRBV6-5,TGTGCCAGCAGTTCCTCGACAGTGAACACTGAAGCTTTCTTT,CASSSSTVNTEAFF
15,NA,once,TRBJ2-7,TRBV3-1/TRBV3-2,TGTGCCAGCAGCCCCGGATACGAGATCTCCTACGAGCAGTACTTC,CASSPGYEISYEQYF
13,TRBD1,NA,TRBJ2-4,TRBV29-1,TGCAGCGTGACAGGGGGCTCCTATGGCATTCAGTACTTC,CSVTGGSYGIQYF
14,NA,NA,TRBJ1-3,TRBV5-1,TGCGCCAGCAGCTTGGGGACAGTCCAAGGCACCATATATTTT,CASSLGTVQGTIYF
15,NA,NA,TRBJ2-2,TRBV2,TGTGCCAGCAGTGAAGCGCTCTGGGGCACCGGGGAGCTGTTTTTT,CASSEALWGTGELFF
15,TRBD2,NA,TRBJ2-2,TRBV2,TGTGCCACCTCCCGTATGGTAGCGGGATCCGGGGAGCTGTTTTTT,CATSRMVAGSGELFF
15,NA,once,TRBJ2-5,TRBV24-1,TGTGCCACCAGTGATTTTCGTCAGGGGCAAGAGACCCAGTACTTC,CATSDFRQGQETQYF
15,NA,NA,TRBJ2-5,TRBV6-5,TGTGCCAGCAGTTACTCGTTAGCTTTGGGAGAGACCCAGTACTTC,CASSYSLALGETQYF
15,NA,few,TRBJ1-2,TRBV3-1/TRBV3-2,TGTGCCAGCAGCCAAGAGTATATGCGGTCCTATGGCTACACCTTC,CASSQEYMRSYGYTF
15,TRBD1,NA,TRBJ1-2,TRBV28,TGTGCCAGCAGTTCGACAGGGGGTATGGGTCAGGGCTACACCTTC,CASSSTGGMGQGYTF
12,TRBD1,NA,TRBJ1-2,TRBV14,TGTGCCAGCAGCCCGGACAGGACGAGCTACACCTTC,CASSPDRTSYTF
15,TRBD2,NA,TRBJ2-1,TRBV7-9,TGTGCCAGCAGCCAGGGACTAGCGGGAGCTGGTGAGCAGTTCTTC,CASSQGLAGAGEQFF
13,TRBD1,few,TRBJ1-1,TRBV20-1,TGCAGTGCTAGTCCCCCTTCGACAGGGGCGGCTTTCTTT,CSASPPSTGAAFF
14,TRBD1,NA,TRBJ2-7,TRBV29-1,TGCAGTTTTTCCCCGGGACAGGGAATAGGGGAGCAGTACTTC,CSFSPGQGIGEQYF
15,NA,NA,TRBJ2-3,TRBV30,TGTGCCTGGAGTATGCGGGCTGGAAGCACAGATACGCAGTATTTT,CAWSMRAGSTDTQYF
15,NA,NA,TRBJ1-2,TRBV3-1/TRBV3-2,TGTGCCAGCAGCCAAGCTGACGGGGTCAACTATGGCTACACCTTC,CASSQADGVNYGYTF
13,NA,NA,TRBJ2-7,TRBV5-6,TGTGCCAGCAGCTTGGTTTTCGGACAGAGTGAGTACTTC,CASSLVFGQSEYF
17,NA,NA,TRBJ2-1,TRBV5-6,TGTGCCAGCAGCATAAACGCACAGGGTGGCTCTTACAATGAGCAGTTCTTC,CASSINAQGGSYNEQFF
17,TRBD2,NA,TRBJ2-3,TRBV24-1,TGTGCCACCAGTGATTTGCCTAGCGGGAGGCCCACAGATACGCAGTATTTT,CATSDLPSGRPTDTQYF
15,TRBD1,NA,TRBJ2-2,TRBV7-6,TGTGCCAGCAGCCGCCTCCCAGGGGGCGGCGGGGAGCTGTTTTTT,CASSRLPGGGGELFF
14,NA,NA,TRBJ2-6,TRBV29-1,TGCAGCGTTGAAGGGAACTCTGGGGCCAACGTCCTGACTTTC,CSVEGNSGANVLTF
16,TRBD2,NA,TRBJ2-5,TRBV7-3,TGTGCCAGCAGCCCCATGGCTACTAGCGGGCAAGAGACCCAGTACTTC,CASSPMATSGQETQYF
13,NA,NA,TRBJ1-4,TRBV7-9,TGTGCCAGCAGCTCACAGCATAATGAAAAACTGTTTTTT,CASSSQHNEKLFF
13,NA,NA,TRBJ1-2,TRBV4-3,TGCGCCAGCAGCCGCGAAATCAACTATGGCTACACCTTC,CASSREINYGYTF
18,TRBD1,NA,TRBJ1-5,TRBV10-2,TGCGCCAGCAGTGAGTCCCAGGGGGCGGCTAATAGCAATCAGCCCCAGCATTTT,CASSESQGAANSNQPQHF
11,NA,NA,TRBJ2-1,TRBV19,TGTGCCAGTAGGGGCTTCGGGGAGCAGTTCTTC,CASRGFGEQFF
17,TRBD2,NA,TRBJ2-5,TRBV19,TGTGCCAGTAGTATGTCGCCCGGGCCTCGGGGAGGGGAGACCCAGTACTTC,CASSMSPGPRGGETQYF
18,TRBD2,NA,TRBJ2-7,TRBV27,TGTGCCAGCAGTTTTAGAGGGACTAGCGGGCCAAAGGGGTACGAGCAGTACTTC,CASSFRGTSGPKGYEQYF
13,NA,NA,TRBJ1-6,TRBV30,TGTGCCTGGAGTAGCTCCTATAATTCACCCCTCCACTTT,CAWSSSYNSPLHF
15,TRBD2,once,TRBJ2-7,TRBV9,TGTGCCAGCAGCGCCCGGACTAGCGGCTTATACGAGCAGTACTTC,CASSARTSGLYEQYF
15,TRBD2,NA,TRBJ2-1,TRBV3-1/TRBV3-2,TGTGCCAGCAGCCAAACATTAGCGGGCCACAATGAGCAGTTCTTC,CASSQTLAGHNEQFF
15,NA,few,TRBJ2-3,TRBV27,TGTGCCAGCACGAGTACGAGGCTTAGCACAGATACGCAGTATTTT,CASTSTRLSTDTQYF
15,NA,NA,TRBJ1-2,TRBV7-9,TGTGCCAGCTCAGGCAGGGTACAAGCTAACTATGGCTACACCTTC,CASSGRVQANYGYTF
14,NA,NA,TRBJ1-1,TRBV11-3,TGTGCCAGCAGCTTAGGACAACAGAACACTGAAGCTTTCTTT,CASSLGQQNTEAFF
17,TRBD2,once,TRBJ2-2,TRBV7-8,TGTGCCAGCAGCTATCTAGCGGCGGGAGGTCGCACCGGGGAGCTGTTTTTT,CASSYLAAGGRTGELFF
12,NA,NA,TRBJ2-2,TRBV12-3/TRBV12-4,TGTGCCAGCAGTTTTGGCACCGGGGAGCTGTTTTTT,CASSFGTGELFF
14,NA,few,TRBJ2-7,TRBV9,TGTGCCAGCAGCGTAGGGGGATTCTCCTACGAGCAGTACTTC,CASSVGGFSYEQYF
18,TRBD1,NA,TRBJ1-5,TRBV19,TGTGCCAGTAGCCCTTGGCGGGGACAGGGGGCGTTCAATCAGCCCCAGCATTTT,CASSPWRGQGAFNQPQHF
13,TRBD1,NA,TRBJ1-5,TRBV28,TGTGCCAGCAGTTTTACAGGGGATCAGCCCCAGCATTTT,CASSFTGDQPQHF
16,TRBD1,NA,TRBJ1-2,TRBV19,TGTGCCAGTATTAAAGGGACAGGGGTAGGGGACCTTGGCTACACCTTC,CASIKGTGVGDLGYTF
15,NA,NA,TRBJ1-2,TRBV11-2,TGTGCCAGCAGCTTAGGAGGGGCTGGGAGCTATGGCTACACCTTC,CASSLGGAGSYGYTF
16,NA,NA,TRBJ1-1,TRBV10-3,TGTGCCATCAGCGAGACACGGGGCGCTATGAACACTGAAGCTTTCTTT,CAISETRGAMNTEAFF
15,NA,NA,TRBJ1-2,TRBV5-1,TGCGCCAGCAGCTTGGATCCCGGGGGGGACTATGGCTACACCTTC,CASSLDPGGDYGYTF
14,NA,once,TRBJ1-5,TRBV7-8,TGTGCCAGCACCCCTTTTTTTGGGGATCAGCCCCAGCATTTT,CASTPFFGDQPQHF